This TCR beta chain emerged from a study of blood T cell repertoires in COVID-19. Looking at the study overall: Acute and convalescent COVID-19 specimens originated in the United States, Italy and Spain. PBMCs, B-cell-depleted T cells, or T cells provided the cDNA or gDNA that made up the material.

As processed by the authors: Estimation of nucleated cell counts was performed using reference gene primer amplification. The protocol was immunoSEQ multiplex PCR, while the TCRdb copy is restricted to in-frame clones and leaves out a portion. For V, J and clone size, that table is used; D and trimming come from the DNA. The sample holds 150,000 to 200,000 clones, about 86% seen once. This clone has only one observation. The CDR3 spans 15 residues. Germline values: CDR1 MNHEY, CDR2 SVGAGI. The J segment lost 3 bases and the V segment lost 7 bases, leaving 8 bases of the junction unmatched. Sequencing was performed on peripheral blood. The chain carries TRBV6-5 and TRBJ2-4; 8 bases line up with TRBD2. The TCR sequence derives from a man in his late teens or twenties with acute or convalescent COVID-19. The CDR3 loop reads CASNRAGVGKNIQYF. In DNA form, the CDR3 reads TGTGCCAGCAATCGAGCGGGGGTCGGCAAAAACATTCAGTACTTC.